The clone carrying this T cell receptor (beta chain) was picked up one time. Its antigen remains unknown. The data derive from a study of CD8+ T cells in alopecia areata. The V and J ends lost 7 bases and 7 bases respectively, with 17 bases between them. Germline V CDR1 and CDR2: MGHDK, SYGVNS. The CDR3 sequence is 13 residues long. Study-wide points: Lesional scalp, notably in alopecia totalis/universalis, had clonality above that of normal scalp. TCR sharing was clearer in mice than between patients, perhaps partly owing to patient HLA diversity.

Following RNA extraction, reverse transcription yielded cDNA that acted as the sequencing template. Data came from immunoSEQ multiplex PCR; TCRdb stores just in-frame clones and leaves some out. Of roughly 120,000 clones in the sample, less than 70% were seen once. The rearrangement uses TRBV25-1 and TRBJ2-7; possibly TRBD1 for D (6 bases). Sequenced material: CD4+ T cells sorted from blood. The TCR was taken from a human donor in good health. The DNA for the CDR3 is TGTGCCAGCACCGCAGGGACAACGGGGGAGCAGTACTTC. This translates into CASTAGTTGEQYF.